Described below is a single T cell receptor (beta chain) sequence and its context. Its matching antigen is unknown. This specimen comes from a study of vaccination and CD4 T cells after COVID-19. Broader study findings: The great majority, 304 of 307 vaccine-specific clones, proved spike mono-reactive in convalescent patients.

Looked up from germline, CDR1 is MNHNS and CDR2 is SASEGT. V was pared by 6 bases and J by 4 bases, with 13 bases between. The CDR3 extends over 13 amino acids. Cultured CD4+ T cell DNA was sequenced using the Oncomine TCR Beta short-read assay. CD4+ T cells were cultured, and genomic DNA was extracted from them. MiXCR, applied by TCRdb to the PCR reads, yields one record per CDR3 protein. The table records about 13,000 distinct CDR3 sequences, roughly 61% of them present only once. Treatment here: approximately nine-day PBMC culture with coronavirus spike peptide pools or control peptides (ViraFEST assay). ViraFEST sequenced TCRs after peptide-pool expansion of antigen-specific T cells. Some 2 million PBMCs were grown per well alongside approximately 9.4 IU/ml IL-2 and approximately 9.8 ug/ml peptide pools.

This TCR was recovered from a human donor who had recovered from COVID-19. Sequenced: CD4+ T cells from blood, cultured in vitro. The chain recombines TRBV6-1 with TRBJ2-7, with D perhaps matching TRBD2 (5 bases). CDR3 sequence reads: CASSRAVAYEQYF. DNA for the CDR3: TGTGCCAGCAGCCGGGCCGTAGCGTACGAGCAGTACTTC.